The clone carrying this TCR beta chain was picked up many times. Whole blood, unfractionated, served as the material for total RNA extraction. This sample is drawn from a study of human T cells and chemical hapten exposure. Individual cDNA molecules each carried unique molecular identifiers attached by the library. TCRdb processed the reads anew with MiXCR; each CDR3 protein has one entry. The sample consists of about 120,000 distinct CDR3 sequences, 8.5% of them appearing once. The V gene's germline CDR1 is SEHNR and CDR2 FQNEAQ (reference sequence). V shed 1 base and J shed 1 base, with 7 bases lying between them. CDR3 size: 14 residues.

This TCR came from a human donor in good health. Some clones in this sample may be carry-over from other donors' samples. The chain links TRBV7-9 to TRBJ2-5; D unclear. The sequencing sample was made of whole blood. The CDR3 spells CASSLVSLQETQYF. CDR3 DNA: TGTGCCAGCAGCTTAGTTTCCCTCCAAGAGACCCAGTACTTC. Full variable domain (outside the CDR3, taken from reference TRBV7-9 and TRBJ2-5): DTGVSQNPRHKITKRGQNVTFRCDPISEHNRLYWYRQTLGQGPEFLTYFQNEAQLEKSRLLSDRFSAERPKGSFSTLEIQRTEQGDSAMYLCASSLVSLQETQYFGPGTRLLVL.